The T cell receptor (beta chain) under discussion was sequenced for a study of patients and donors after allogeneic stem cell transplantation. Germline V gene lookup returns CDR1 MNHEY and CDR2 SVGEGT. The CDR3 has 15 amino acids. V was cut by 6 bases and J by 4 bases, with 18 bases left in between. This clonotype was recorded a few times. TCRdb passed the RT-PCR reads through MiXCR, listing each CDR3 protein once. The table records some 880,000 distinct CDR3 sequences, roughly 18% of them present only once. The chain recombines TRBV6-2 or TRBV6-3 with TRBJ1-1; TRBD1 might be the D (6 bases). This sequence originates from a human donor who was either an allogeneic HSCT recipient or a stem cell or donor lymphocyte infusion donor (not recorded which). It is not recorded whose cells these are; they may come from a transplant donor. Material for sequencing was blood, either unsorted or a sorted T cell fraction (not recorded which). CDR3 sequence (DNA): TGTGCCAGCAGGGGCACCAGGGGCTTGGGCACTGAAGCTTTCTTT. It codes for CASRGTRGLGTEAFF.